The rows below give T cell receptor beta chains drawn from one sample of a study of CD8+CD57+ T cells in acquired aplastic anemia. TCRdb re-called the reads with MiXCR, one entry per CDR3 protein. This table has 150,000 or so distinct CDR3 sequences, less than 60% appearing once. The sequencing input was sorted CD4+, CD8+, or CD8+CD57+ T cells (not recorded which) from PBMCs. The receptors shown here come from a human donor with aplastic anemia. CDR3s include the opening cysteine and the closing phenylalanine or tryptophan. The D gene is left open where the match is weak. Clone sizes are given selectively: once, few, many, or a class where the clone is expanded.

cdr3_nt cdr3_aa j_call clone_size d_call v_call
TGTGCCAGCAGCTACACGGTCACAGGAAACACCATATATTTT CASSYTVTGNTIYF TRBJ1-3 few . TRBV7-8
TGTGCCAGCAGCTTAAGGGGACAGGGAACGATGAACACCGGGGAGCTGTTTTTT CASSLRGQGTMNTGELFF TRBJ2-2 many TRBD1 TRBV7-6
TGCGCCAGCAGCCCGGTCTCGATGGGGCTAGCGGGGGATGAGACCCAGTACTTC CASSPVSMGLAGDETQYF TRBJ2-5 many TRBD2 TRBV4-3
TGTGCCAGTAGTATGGGCGGGCGGCTAGATACGCAGTATTTT CASSMGGRLDTQYF TRBJ2-3 few . TRBV19
TGTGCCAGCAGTTACGGACAGTCCACCGGGGAGCTGTTTTTT CASSYGQSTGELFF TRBJ2-2 many . TRBV6-5
TGTGCCATCAGTAAGGAGACCTACGAGCAGTACTTC CAISKETYEQYF TRBJ2-7 . . TRBV10-3
TGTGCCACCGCAGGGGGCGCGAGCAATCAGCCCCAGCATTTT CATAGGASNQPQHF TRBJ1-5 . TRBD1 TRBV10-3
TGTGCCAGCAGCGCGGGACAGGTAATTGAACTGTTTTTT CASSAGQVIELFF TRBJ1-4 once TRBD1 TRBV12-3/TRBV12-4
TGTGCCAGCAGCTTAGTCGCAGGGACGGGCACAGATACGCAGTATTTT CASSLVAGTGTDTQYF TRBJ2-3 . . TRBV11-1
TGTGCCAGCAGCTTAGGACCAGAGCACTATGGCTACACCTTC CASSLGPEHYGYTF TRBJ1-2 few . TRBV7-2
TGTGCCAGCAGCCAAGACAGGGAAGATGAGCAGTTCTTC CASSQDREDEQFF TRBJ2-1 . . TRBV4-2
TGCGCCAGCAGTGGCCCAGGGGCAGGATCACCCCTCCACTTT CASSGPGAGSPLHF TRBJ1-6 once . TRBV10-1
TGTGCCAGCAGCTTGGAAGGGAGAGGGGAGCTGTTTTTT CASSLEGRGELFF TRBJ2-2 once . TRBV5-6
TGTGCCAGCAGGGGCAGGGGTGGGTCCTACGAGCAGTACTTC CASRGRGGSYEQYF TRBJ2-7 . . TRBV6-1
TGCAGTGCTAGGTTGGACAGGGGGCGTACTGAAGCTTTCTTT CSARLDRGRTEAFF TRBJ1-1 many TRBD1 TRBV20-1
TGTGCCAGCAGTTTATATGGACAGGGTTTCGATGGCTACACCTTC CASSLYGQGFDGYTF TRBJ1-2 . TRBD1 TRBV27
TGTGCCAGTAGTCCCAGGAGGACAGGGGGCGCGGGAACTGAAGCTTTCTTT CASSPRRTGGAGTEAFF TRBJ1-1 once TRBD1 TRBV19
TGTGCCAGTAGTACGCCCGGGGGGTCCTACGAGCAGTACTTC CASSTPGGSYEQYF TRBJ2-7 . TRBD2 TRBV19
TGTGCCAGCAGCCGACTAGCACAAGAGACCCAGTACTTC CASSRLAQETQYF TRBJ2-5 few TRBD2 TRBV7-3
TGCGCCAGCAGCCAACAGGACAGGGGACCTGAAGCTTTCTTT CASSQQDRGPEAFF TRBJ1-1 many TRBD1 TRBV4-1